This T cell receptor (beta chain) was recorded in a study of cytomegalovirus exposure and HLA in healthy donors. Turning to the study itself: The approximately 120 validation repertoires, a later analysis reported, used the same platform as the 650 to 800 repertoires from the first cohort. Whole-study results and caveats: For most TCR sequences rarity was the rule, although some public TCRs occurred in many donors.

Note on this clone: Its antigen is not known.

A roughly 120-subject validation cohort, separate from the approximately 610-subject first cohort, supplied the donors. The CDR3 consists of 16 residues. V trimming: 0 bases; J trimming: 4 bases; junction bases outside the gene matches: 7. Germline CDR1 reads SGHNT; CDR2 reads YYREEE (reference sequence). The repertoire was sequenced with immunoSEQ multiplex PCR; TCRdb's copy has only in-frame clones and lacks some. The repertoire holds 80,000 to 100,000 clones, roughly 89% seen once, with about 4% in the top ten. The source material was PBMCs. The origin of this receptor is a young woman in good health and CMV-seronegative. The chain carries TRBV5-4 and TRBJ2-3, with TRBD2 identical over 8 bases. CDR3 bases: TGTGCCAGCAGCTTGGGAGGAGCGGGGGTCTCAGATACGCAGTATTTT. Translated: CASSLGGAGVSDTQYF.